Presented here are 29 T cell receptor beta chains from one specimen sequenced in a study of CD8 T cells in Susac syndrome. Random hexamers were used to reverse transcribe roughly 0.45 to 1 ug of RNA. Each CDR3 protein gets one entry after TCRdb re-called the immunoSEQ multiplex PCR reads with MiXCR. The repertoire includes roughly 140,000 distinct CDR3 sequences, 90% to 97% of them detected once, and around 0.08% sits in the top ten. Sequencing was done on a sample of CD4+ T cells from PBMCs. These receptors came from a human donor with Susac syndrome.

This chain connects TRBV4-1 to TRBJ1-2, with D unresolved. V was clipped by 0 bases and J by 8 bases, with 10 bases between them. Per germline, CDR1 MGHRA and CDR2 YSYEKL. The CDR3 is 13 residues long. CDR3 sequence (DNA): TGCGCCAGCAGCCAAGACTTAGTCCGAGGCTACACCTTC. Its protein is CASSQDLVRGYTF.

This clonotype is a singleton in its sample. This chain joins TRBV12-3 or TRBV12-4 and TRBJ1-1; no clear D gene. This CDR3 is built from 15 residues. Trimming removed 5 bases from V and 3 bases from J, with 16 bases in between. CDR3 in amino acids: CASSLTWGAHTEAFF. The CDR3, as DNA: TGTGCCAGCAGTCTGACTTGGGGAGCCCACACTGAAGCTTTCTTT.

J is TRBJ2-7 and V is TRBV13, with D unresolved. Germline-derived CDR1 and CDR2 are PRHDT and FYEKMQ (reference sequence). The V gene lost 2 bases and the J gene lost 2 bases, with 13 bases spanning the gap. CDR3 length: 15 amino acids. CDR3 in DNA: TGTGCCAGCAGCTTACGGCGTCCCGGCCCCTACGAGCAGTACTTC. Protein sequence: CASSLRRPGPYEQYF.

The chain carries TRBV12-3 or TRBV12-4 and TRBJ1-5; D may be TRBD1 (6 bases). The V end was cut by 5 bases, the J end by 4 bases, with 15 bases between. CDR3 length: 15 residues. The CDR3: CASSGGGGGNQPQHF. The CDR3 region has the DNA TGTGCCAGCAGTGGGGGTGGAGGGGGGAATCAGCCCCAGCATTTT.

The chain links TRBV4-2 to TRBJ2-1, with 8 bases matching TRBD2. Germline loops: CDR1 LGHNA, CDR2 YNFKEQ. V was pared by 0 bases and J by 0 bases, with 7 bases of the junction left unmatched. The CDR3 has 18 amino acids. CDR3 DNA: TGTGCCAGCAGCCAAGAAGGTCTGAGCGGGAGCTCCTACAATGAGCAGTTCTTC. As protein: CASSQEGLSGSSYNEQFF.

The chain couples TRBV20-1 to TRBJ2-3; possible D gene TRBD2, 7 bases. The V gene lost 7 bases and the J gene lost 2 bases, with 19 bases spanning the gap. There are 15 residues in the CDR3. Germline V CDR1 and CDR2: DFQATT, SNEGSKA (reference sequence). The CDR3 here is CSGQWRGRSTDTQYF. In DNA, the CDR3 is TGCAGTGGGCAATGGCGGGGGCGCTCCACAGATACGCAGTATTTT.

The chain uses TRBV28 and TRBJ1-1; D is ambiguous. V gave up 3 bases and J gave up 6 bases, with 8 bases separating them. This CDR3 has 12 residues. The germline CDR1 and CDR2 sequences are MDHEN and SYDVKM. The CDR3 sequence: CASSLLSSEAFF. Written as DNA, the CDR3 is TGTGCCAGCAGTTTGCTGTCTTCTGAAGCTTTCTTT.

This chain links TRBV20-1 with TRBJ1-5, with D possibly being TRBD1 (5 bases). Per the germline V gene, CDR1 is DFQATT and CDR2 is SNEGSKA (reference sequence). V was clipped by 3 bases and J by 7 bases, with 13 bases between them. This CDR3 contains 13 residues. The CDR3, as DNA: TGCAGTGCTAGTTCGACAGTTAAACAGCCCCAGCATTTT. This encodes CSASSTVKQPQHF.

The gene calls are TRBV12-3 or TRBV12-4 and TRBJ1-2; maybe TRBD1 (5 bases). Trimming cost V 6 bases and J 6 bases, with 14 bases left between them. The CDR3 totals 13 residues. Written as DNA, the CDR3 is TGTGCCAGCAGCCCCGGGGGGACCCATGGCTACACCTTC. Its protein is CASSPGGTHGYTF.

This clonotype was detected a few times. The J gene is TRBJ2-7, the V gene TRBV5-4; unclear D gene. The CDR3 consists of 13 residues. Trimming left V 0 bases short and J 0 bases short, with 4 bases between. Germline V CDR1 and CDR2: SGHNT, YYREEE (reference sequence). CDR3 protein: CASSLAASYEQYF. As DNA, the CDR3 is TGTGCCAGCAGCTTGGCCGCCTCCTACGAGCAGTACTTC.

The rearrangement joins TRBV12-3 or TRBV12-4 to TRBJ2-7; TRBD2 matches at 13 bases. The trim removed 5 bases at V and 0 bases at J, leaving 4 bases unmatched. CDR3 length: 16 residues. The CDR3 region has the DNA TGTGCCAGCAGTATGACTAGCGGGGGGAGCTCCTACGAGCAGTACTTC. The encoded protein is CASSMTSGGSSYEQYF.

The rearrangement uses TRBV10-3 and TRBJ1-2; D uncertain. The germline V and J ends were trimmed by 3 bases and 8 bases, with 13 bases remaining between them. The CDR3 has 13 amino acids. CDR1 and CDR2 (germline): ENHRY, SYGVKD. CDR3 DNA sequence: TGTGCCATCAGTGAAAGCGTTGGGAGAGGCTACACCTTC. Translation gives CAISESVGRGYTF.

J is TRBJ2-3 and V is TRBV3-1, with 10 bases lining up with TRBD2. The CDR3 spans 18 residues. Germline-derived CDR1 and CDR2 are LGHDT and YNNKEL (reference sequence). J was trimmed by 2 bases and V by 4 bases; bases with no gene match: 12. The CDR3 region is CASSRNLAGGSTTDTQYF. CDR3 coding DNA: TGTGCCAGCAGCCGAAACTTAGCGGGAGGCTCCACCACAGATACGCAGTATTTT.

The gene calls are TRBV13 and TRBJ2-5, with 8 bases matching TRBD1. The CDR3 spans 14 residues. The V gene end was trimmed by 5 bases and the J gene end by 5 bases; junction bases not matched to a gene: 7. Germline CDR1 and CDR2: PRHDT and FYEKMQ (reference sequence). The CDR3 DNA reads TGTGCCAGCAGCCCTGACAGGGGAGCCGAGACCCAGTACTTC. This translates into CASSPDRGAETQYF.

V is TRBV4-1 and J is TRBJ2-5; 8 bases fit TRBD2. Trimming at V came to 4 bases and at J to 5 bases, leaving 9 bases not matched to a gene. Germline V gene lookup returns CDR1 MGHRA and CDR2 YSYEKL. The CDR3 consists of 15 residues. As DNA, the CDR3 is TGCGCCAGCAGCCTTTATCTAGCGGGCCGGGAGACCCAGTACTTC. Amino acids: CASSLYLAGRETQYF.

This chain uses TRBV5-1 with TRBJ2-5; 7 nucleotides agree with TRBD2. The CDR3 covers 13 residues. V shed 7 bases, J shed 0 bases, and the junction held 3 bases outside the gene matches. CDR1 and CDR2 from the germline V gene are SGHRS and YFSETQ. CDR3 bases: TGCGCCAGCGGAGCGGGGAACCAAGAGACCCAGTACTTC. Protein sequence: CASGAGNQETQYF.

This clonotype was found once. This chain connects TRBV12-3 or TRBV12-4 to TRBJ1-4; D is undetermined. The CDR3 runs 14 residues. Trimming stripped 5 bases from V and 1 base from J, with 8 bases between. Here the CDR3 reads CASSQAETNEKLFF. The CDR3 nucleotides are TGTGCCAGCAGTCAGGCAGAAACTAATGAAAAACTGTTTTTT.

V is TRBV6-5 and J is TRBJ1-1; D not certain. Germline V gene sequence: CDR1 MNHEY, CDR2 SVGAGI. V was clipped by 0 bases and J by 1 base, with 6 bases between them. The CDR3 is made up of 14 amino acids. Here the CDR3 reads CASSYSRQNTEAFF. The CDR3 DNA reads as TGTGCCAGCAGTTACTCTCGTCAGAACACTGAAGCTTTCTTT.

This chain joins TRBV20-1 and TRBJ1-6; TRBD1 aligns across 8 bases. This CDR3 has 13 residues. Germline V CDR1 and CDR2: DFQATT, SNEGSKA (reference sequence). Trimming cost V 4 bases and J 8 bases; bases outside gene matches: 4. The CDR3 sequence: CSATEQGDSPLHF. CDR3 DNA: TGCAGTGCTACTGAACAGGGGGATTCACCCCTCCACTTT.

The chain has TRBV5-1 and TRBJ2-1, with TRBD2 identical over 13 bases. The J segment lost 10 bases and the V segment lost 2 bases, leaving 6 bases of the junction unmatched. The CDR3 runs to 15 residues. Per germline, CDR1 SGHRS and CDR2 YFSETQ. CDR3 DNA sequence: TGCGCCAGCAGCTTTACTAGCGGGAGGGCCCTGGAGCAGTTCTTC. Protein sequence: CASSFTSGRALEQFF.

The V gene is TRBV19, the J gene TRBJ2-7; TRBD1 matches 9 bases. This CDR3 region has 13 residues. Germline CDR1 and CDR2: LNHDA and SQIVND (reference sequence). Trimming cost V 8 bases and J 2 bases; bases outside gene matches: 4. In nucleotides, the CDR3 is TGTGCCAGTGCTAGACAGGGGGCCTACGAGCAGTACTTC. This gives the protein CASARQGAYEQYF.

The CDR3 region is CASSLALGQGKIETQYF. CDR3 coding DNA: TGTGCCAGCAGCTTAGCGCTAGGGCAGGGGAAGATTGAAACCCAGTACTTC. The rearrangement joins TRBV7-6 to TRBJ2-5; D is possibly TRBD1 (6 bases). The V and J ends lost 0 bases and 8 bases respectively, with 22 bases between them. Per the germline V gene, CDR1 is SGHVS and CDR2 is FNYEAQ. The CDR3 covers 17 residues.

Written as DNA, the CDR3 is TGTGCCAGCAGTAGTGGCGCAAGCTATAATTCACCCCTCCACTTT. It specifies CASSSGASYNSPLHF. This sequence joins TRBV6-5 and TRBJ1-6, with D unresolved. CDR3 size: 15 residues. The germline gives CDR1 MNHEY, CDR2 SVGAGI. V gave up 5 bases and J gave up 3 bases, with 11 bases separating them.

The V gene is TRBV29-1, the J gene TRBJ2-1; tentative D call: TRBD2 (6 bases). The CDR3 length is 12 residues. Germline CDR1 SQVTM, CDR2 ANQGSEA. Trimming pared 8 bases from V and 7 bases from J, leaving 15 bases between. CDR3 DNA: TGCAGCCATCCCGGCGGGGATAATGAGCAGTTCTTC. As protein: CSHPGGDNEQFF.

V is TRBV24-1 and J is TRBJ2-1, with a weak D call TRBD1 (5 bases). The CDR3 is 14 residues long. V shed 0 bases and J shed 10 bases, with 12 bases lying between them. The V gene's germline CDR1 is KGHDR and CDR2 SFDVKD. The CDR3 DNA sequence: TGTGCCACCAGTGATTTGTTAAGGGGCCCGGAGCAGTTCTTC. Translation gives CATSDLLRGPEQFF.

The CDR3 protein is CSAARRTGRQETQYF. CDR3 nucleotides: TGCAGTGCTGCCCGGCGGACAGGGCGGCAAGAGACCCAGTACTTC. This chain uses TRBV20-1 with TRBJ2-5, with 8 bases that match TRBD1. J gave up 2 bases and V 5 bases, and 10 bases lay outside the gene matches. The CDR3 is made up of 15 amino acids. Germline V lookup: CDR1 DFQATT, CDR2 SNEGSKA (reference sequence).

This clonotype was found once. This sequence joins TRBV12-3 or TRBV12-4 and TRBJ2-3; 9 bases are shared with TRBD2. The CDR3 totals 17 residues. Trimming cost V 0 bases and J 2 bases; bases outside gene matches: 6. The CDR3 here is CASSLAMLAGNTDTQYF. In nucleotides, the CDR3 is TGTGCCAGCAGTTTAGCGATGCTAGCGGGGAACACAGATACGCAGTATTTT.

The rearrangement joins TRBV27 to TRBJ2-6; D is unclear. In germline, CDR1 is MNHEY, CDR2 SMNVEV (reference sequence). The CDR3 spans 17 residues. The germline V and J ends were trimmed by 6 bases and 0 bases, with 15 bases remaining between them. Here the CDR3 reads CASSLGHERSGANVLTF. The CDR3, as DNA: TGTGCCAGCAGCCTCGGTCATGAGCGCTCTGGGGCCAACGTCCTGACTTTC.

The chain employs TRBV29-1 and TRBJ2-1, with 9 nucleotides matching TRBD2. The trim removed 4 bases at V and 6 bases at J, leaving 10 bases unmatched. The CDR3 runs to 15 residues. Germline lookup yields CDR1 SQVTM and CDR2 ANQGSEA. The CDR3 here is CSVVGVAGVINEQFF. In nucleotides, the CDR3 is TGCAGCGTTGTAGGGGTAGCGGGAGTAATCAATGAGCAGTTCTTC.